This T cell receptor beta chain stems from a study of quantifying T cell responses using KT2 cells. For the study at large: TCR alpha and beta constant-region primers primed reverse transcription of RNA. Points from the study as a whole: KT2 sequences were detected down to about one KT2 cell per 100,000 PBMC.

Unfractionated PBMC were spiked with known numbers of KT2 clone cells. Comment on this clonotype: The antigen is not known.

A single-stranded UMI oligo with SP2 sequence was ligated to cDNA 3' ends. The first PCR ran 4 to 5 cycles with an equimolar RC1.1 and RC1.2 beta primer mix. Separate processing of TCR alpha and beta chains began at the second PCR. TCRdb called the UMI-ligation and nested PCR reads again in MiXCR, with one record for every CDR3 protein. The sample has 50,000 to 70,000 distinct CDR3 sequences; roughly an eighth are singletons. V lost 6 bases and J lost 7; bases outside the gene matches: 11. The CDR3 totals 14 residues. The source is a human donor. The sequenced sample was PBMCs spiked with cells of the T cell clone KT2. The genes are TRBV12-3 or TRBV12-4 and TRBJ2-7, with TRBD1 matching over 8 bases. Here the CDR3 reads CASRRTGMGAEQYF. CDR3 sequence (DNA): TGTGCCAGCAGAAGGACAGGGATGGGTGCAGAGCAGTACTTC.